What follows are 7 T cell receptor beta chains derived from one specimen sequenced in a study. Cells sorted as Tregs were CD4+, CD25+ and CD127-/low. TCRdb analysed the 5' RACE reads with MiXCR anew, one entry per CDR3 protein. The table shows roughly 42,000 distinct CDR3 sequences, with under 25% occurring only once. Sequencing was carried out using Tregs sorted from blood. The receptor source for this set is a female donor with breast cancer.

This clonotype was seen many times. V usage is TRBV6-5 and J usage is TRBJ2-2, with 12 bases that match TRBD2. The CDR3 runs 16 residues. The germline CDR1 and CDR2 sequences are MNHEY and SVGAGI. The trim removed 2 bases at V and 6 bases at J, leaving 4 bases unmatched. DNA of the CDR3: TGTGCCAGCAGTTACGAACTAGCGGGAGGCCCCGGGGAGCTGTTTTTT. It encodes CASSYELAGGPGELFF.

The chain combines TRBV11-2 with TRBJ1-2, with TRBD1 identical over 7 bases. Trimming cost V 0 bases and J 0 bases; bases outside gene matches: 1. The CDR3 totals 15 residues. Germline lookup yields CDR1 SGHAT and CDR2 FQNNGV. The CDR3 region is CASSLEGQPNYGYTF. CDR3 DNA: TGTGCCAGCAGCTTAGAGGGACAGCCTAACTATGGCTACACCTTC.

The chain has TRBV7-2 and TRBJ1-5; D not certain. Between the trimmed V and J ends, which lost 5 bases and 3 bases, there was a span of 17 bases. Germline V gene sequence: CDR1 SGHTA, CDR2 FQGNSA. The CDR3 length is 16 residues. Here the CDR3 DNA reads TGTGCCAGCAGCCCTGGGCAGGACGAGGACAATCAGCCCCAGCATTTT. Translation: CASSPGQDEDNQPQHF.

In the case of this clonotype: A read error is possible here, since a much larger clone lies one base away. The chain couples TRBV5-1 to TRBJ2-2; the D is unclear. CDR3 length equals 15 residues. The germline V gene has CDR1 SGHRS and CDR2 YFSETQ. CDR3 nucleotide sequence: TGCGCCAGCAGCTTGGTTGCCGAGAACTCCGGGGAGCTGTTTTTT. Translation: CASSLVAENSGELFF.

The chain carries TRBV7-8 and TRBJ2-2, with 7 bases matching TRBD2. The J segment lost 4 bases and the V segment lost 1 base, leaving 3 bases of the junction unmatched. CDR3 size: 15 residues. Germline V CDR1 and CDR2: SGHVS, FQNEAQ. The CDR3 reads CASSLGGGPTGELFF. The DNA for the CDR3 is TGTGCCAGCAGCTTAGGGGGAGGGCCCACCGGGGAGCTGTTTTTT.

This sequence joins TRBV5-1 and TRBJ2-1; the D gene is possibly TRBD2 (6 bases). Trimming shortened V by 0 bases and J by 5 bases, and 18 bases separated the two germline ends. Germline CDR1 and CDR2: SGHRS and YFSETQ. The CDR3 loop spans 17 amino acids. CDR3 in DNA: TGCGCCAGCAGCTTGGATTTTGGGGGGATCTTCCACAATGAGCAGTTCTTC. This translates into CASSLDFGGIFHNEQFF.

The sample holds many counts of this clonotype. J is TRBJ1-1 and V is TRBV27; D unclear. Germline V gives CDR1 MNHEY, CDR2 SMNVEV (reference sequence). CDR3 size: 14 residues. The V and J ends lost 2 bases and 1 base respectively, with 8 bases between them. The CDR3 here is CASSLSSSNTEAFF. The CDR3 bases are TGTGCCAGCAGTTTAAGTTCATCGAACACTGAAGCTTTCTTT.